This record concerns one T cell receptor (beta chain) sequence. The antigen remains undetermined. The data were obtained in a study of T-cell memory formation after mild COVID-19. At the level of the study: Largely, TCR clusters stayed within a single donor.

TCR alpha and TCR beta cDNA libraries with sample barcodes and UMIs came from 5'RACE using constant-segment primers. One entry per CDR3 protein, called by TCRdb with MiXCR from the 5' RACE reads. The sample yields 300,000 to 400,000 distinct CDR3 sequences, over 25% seen once. This CDR3 spans 17 amino acids. Trimming cost V 3 bases and J 1 base, with 18 bases left between them. From germline, CDR1 is LNHDA and CDR2 SQIVND (reference sequence). Whole-study findings and limits: Later expanders leaned CD4+, whereas clones that contracted between day 15 and 85 were balanced CD4/CD8.

The rearrangement links TRBV19 to TRBJ1-1, with a tentative D call TRBD1 (5 bases). Material: PBMCs or a T cell subset sorted from them (not recorded which). This TCR came from an adult woman who had mild COVID-19 (a few samples of this study predate the infection). Cell type and time point are not known. This CDR3 reads CASSILPPGRSNTEAFF. The CDR3 DNA reads as TGTGCCAGTAGTATCCTCCCTCCGGGACGGTCGAACACTGAAGCTTTCTTT.